These T cell receptor beta chains were read from a single sample in a study of cytomegalovirus exposure and HLA in healthy donors. Libraries were prepared by immunoSEQ multiplex PCR; TCRdb keeps only in-frame clonotypes and omits some of them. The table for this sample gives 100,000 to 150,000 clones. The material sequenced was PBMCs. The receptors come from a man aged 18-30 years in good health and CMV-seronegative. The CDR3 runs from the conserved cysteine through the conserved F or W. A D gene is named only where the DNA matches it firmly.

d_call,j_call,v_call,cdr3_nt,cdr3_aa
NA,TRBJ1-4,TRBV2,TGTGCCAGCAGGGTAGGCAGGGGAGTTGAAAAACTGTTTTTT,CASRVGRGVEKLFF
NA,TRBJ1-1,TRBV7-9,TGTGCCAGCAGCTTAGCGGCGGGGGCAGAGGGAGCTGAAGCTTTCTTT,CASSLAAGAEGAEAFF
TRBD1,TRBJ1-1,TRBV19,TGTGCCAGTAGTAGGGACAGAATGAACACTGAAGCTTTCTTT,CASSRDRMNTEAFF
TRBD1,TRBJ1-2,TRBV19,TGTGCCAGTAAAGAGACAGGGACGAACTATGGCTACACCTTC,CASKETGTNYGYTF
NA,TRBJ1-1,TRBV4-2,TGTGCCAGCAGCCTTGGGGAGAACGGAATGAACACTGAAGCTTTCTTT,CASSLGENGMNTEAFF
NA,TRBJ1-3,TRBV7-2,TGTGCCAGCAGCCAGTCCCCTGGAAACACCATATATTTT,CASSQSPGNTIYF
NA,TRBJ2-7,TRBV2,TGTGCCAGCAATCAGGGTTTAGCCTACGAGCAGTACTTC,CASNQGLAYEQYF
NA,TRBJ2-7,TRBV25-1,TGTGCCAGCAGTGATGCGGACAGACGCTACGAGCAGTACTTC,CASSDADRRYEQYF
TRBD2,TRBJ2-6,TRBV2,TGTGCCAGCAGTCCAACCTTAGGGACTAGCGGGGGAACTGGGGCCAACGTCCTGACTTTC,CASSPTLGTSGGTGANVLTF
NA,TRBJ1-1,TRBV30,TGTGCCTGGAGTCCCCTTCGGGTTGGAAACACTGAAGCTTTCTTT,CAWSPLRVGNTEAFF
TRBD1,TRBJ2-7,TRBV15,TGTGCCACCAGCAGAGCCGGGACAGGACCCAGCTCCTACGAGCAGTACTTC,CATSRAGTGPSSYEQYF
NA,TRBJ1-2,TRBV6-1,TGTGCCAGCTCCGGTTATGGCTACACCTTC,CASSGYGYTF
TRBD1,TRBJ1-1,TRBV18,TGTGCCAGCTCACCTATGACAGGGGACAACACTGAAGCTTTCTTT,CASSPMTGDNTEAFF
NA,TRBJ2-5,TRBV14,TGTGCCAGCAGCCAAGGAGGAGGCCCAGGGACCCAGTACTTC,CASSQGGGPGTQYF
TRBD1,TRBJ1-1,TRBV29-1,TGCAGCGGAGACAGGGGGCGGACTGAAGCTTTCTTT,CSGDRGRTEAFF
TRBD1,TRBJ2-5,TRBV5-1,TGCGCCAGCAGCTCCGTAGGACAGGGACAAGAGACCCAGTACTTC,CASSSVGQGQETQYF
NA,TRBJ2-7,TRBV18,TGTGCCAGCTCATCATTACCCGCGGGGGCGTCCTACGAGCAGTACTTC,CASSSLPAGASYEQYF
TRBD1,TRBJ2-7,TRBV11-2,TGTGCCAGCATTTTAGGGGGGACAGGGGTTCCCTACGAGCAGTACTTC,CASILGGTGVPYEQYF
TRBD2,TRBJ2-1,TRBV7-3,TGTGCCAGCAGCTTAGTGCTAGCGGGGGGTCCTGGCGCCTACAATGAGCAGTTCTTC,CASSLVLAGGPGAYNEQFF
TRBD2,TRBJ2-7,TRBV2,TGTGCCAGCAGTGAAGGGGGAGGGAGCTCCTACGAGCAGTACTTC,CASSEGGGSSYEQYF
TRBD1,TRBJ1-5,TRBV28,TGTGCCAGCAGCGCAGGGGGCGGGGGCAATCAGCCCCAGCATTTT,CASSAGGGGNQPQHF
TRBD2,TRBJ2-5,TRBV4-2,TGTGCCAGCAGCCAACAGACTAGCGGGGGGGGATTAGAGACCCAGTACTTC,CASSQQTSGGGLETQYF
NA,TRBJ1-1,TRBV5-1,TGCGCCAGCAGCATGGACGTCAGGACTGAAGCTTTCTTT,CASSMDVRTEAFF
NA,TRBJ2-5,TRBV2,TGTGCCAGCAGTGAGGACTTCCAAGAGACCCAGTACTTC,CASSEDFQETQYF
NA,TRBJ1-5,TRBV6-1,TGTGCCAGCAGTGAAACCGGTGGTAATCAGCCCCAGCATTTT,CASSETGGNQPQHF
NA,TRBJ2-7,TRBV4-1,TGCGCCAGCAGCCAAGAAGATAGCCAGTCCTACGAGCAGTACTTC,CASSQEDSQSYEQYF
NA,TRBJ2-3,TRBV5-1,TGCGCCAGCAGCTTGTTGAACGTAGCGTCCCGGGGGACAGATACGCAGTATTTT,CASSLLNVASRGTDTQYF
NA,TRBJ1-5,TRBV30,TGTGCCTGGAGTCCGTATGTGGACACTCGCAATCAGCCCCAGCATTTT,CAWSPYVDTRNQPQHF
TRBD1,TRBJ1-1,TRBV5-8,TGTGCCAGCAGCTTGGGGGACAGGGGGACGAACACTGAAGCTTTCTTT,CASSLGDRGTNTEAFF
TRBD2,TRBJ2-1,TRBV4-2,TGTGCCAGCAGCCAGGATAGACTAGCTTCCAATGAGCAGTTCTTC,CASSQDRLASNEQFF
NA,TRBJ2-7,TRBV5-1,TGCGCCAGCAGCTTACAGGACCCATACAACGAGCAGTACTTC,CASSLQDPYNEQYF
NA,TRBJ1-1,TRBV9,TGTGCCAGCAGCGGGACAGCGAGGGCTGAAGCTTTCTTT,CASSGTARAEAFF
TRBD2,TRBJ2-3,TRBV11-3,TGTGCCAGCAGCTTAACTAGCGGGAGGGCCCTCGCAGATACGCAGTATTTT,CASSLTSGRALADTQYF
TRBD2,TRBJ2-1,TRBV4-1,TGCGCCAGCAGCCAACGCCTAGCGGGAACTAATGAGCAGTTCTTC,CASSQRLAGTNEQFF
NA,TRBJ1-5,TRBV30,TGTGCCTGGAAAAAGAGTAATCAGCCCCAGCATTTT,CAWKKSNQPQHF
TRBD1,TRBJ1-2,TRBV7-8,TGTGCCAGCAGCTTTGACAGGGTAAATGGCTACACCTTC,CASSFDRVNGYTF
NA,TRBJ2-3,TRBV7-2,TGTGCCGGAGAGGGGGTAAAGGGAGATACGCAGTATTTT,CAGEGVKGDTQYF
TRBD2,TRBJ2-7,TRBV4-2,TGTGCCAGCAGCCAAGATGAGCGCGGGAGTAGATACGAGCAGTACTTC,CASSQDERGSRYEQYF
NA,TRBJ2-5,TRBV4-2,TGTGCCAGCAGCCAACCGGGAGTAAGAGAGACCCAGTACTTC,CASSQPGVRETQYF
TRBD2,TRBJ2-7,TRBV2,TGTGCCAGCAGGGCCCTAGCGGGAGCGTACGAGCAGTACTTC,CASRALAGAYEQYF
TRBD1,TRBJ2-3,TRBV7-8,TGCGCCAGCAGCTCGGGACAGCATAATACGCAGTATTTT,CASSSGQHNTQYF
TRBD1,TRBJ1-5,TRBV19,TGTGCCAGCCAAACAGGGGTGGCTCAGCCCCAGCATTTT,CASQTGVAQPQHF
NA,TRBJ2-5,TRBV5-1,TGCGCCAGCAGTTCGTTTCTACACCAAGAGACCCAGTACTTC,CASSSFLHQETQYF
NA,TRBJ2-3,TRBV19,TGTGCCAGTAGTTTTCGGGACTTAGCCGCTGATACGCAGTATTTT,CASSFRDLAADTQYF
TRBD1,TRBJ2-1,TRBV6-6,TGTGCCAGCTCTGAAGGGGGCGTAGGGTACAATGAGCAGTTCTTC,CASSEGGVGYNEQFF
TRBD2,TRBJ2-7,TRBV11-2,TGTGCCAGCAGAAGAGGGACTAGCGGGAGGGCCGTCTACGAGCAGTACTTC,CASRRGTSGRAVYEQYF
NA,TRBJ2-2,TRBV7-8,TGTGCCAGCAGCTCATTGGATAGCGGGAACACCGGGGAGCTGTTTTTT,CASSSLDSGNTGELFF
NA,TRBJ2-7,TRBV5-1,TGCGCCAGCAGCTTGGGGGCAGGCTCCTACGAGCAGTACTTC,CASSLGAGSYEQYF
NA,TRBJ1-1,TRBV28,TGTGCCAGCATCATCGCGCAGGGATTGAGCACTGAAGCTTTCTTT,CASIIAQGLSTEAFF
TRBD2,TRBJ2-2,TRBV19,TGTGCCAGTAGTAGGTTAGCGGGAGTGTCCGGGGAGCTGTTTTTT,CASSRLAGVSGELFF
TRBD1,TRBJ1-3,TRBV5-1,TGCGCCAGCAGCTTGGGGGACAGTTTTGGAAACACCATATATTTT,CASSLGDSFGNTIYF
TRBD2,TRBJ2-6,TRBV5-4,TGTGCCAGCCACTCCTTCCTTCGCGGGGGGGCCTCTGGGGCCAACGTCCTGACTTTC,CASHSFLRGGASGANVLTF
NA,TRBJ2-1,TRBV6-5,TGTGCCAGCAGTTACTCCGCGGTTGGATCCTACAATGAGCAGTTCTTC,CASSYSAVGSYNEQFF
TRBD2,TRBJ2-1,TRBV6-5,TGTGCCAGCAGTATGTCTAGCGGGGTTTTTGAGCAGTTCTTC,CASSMSSGVFEQFF
TRBD1,TRBJ1-2,TRBV15,TGTGCCACCAGCAGAGGGGGGGACAGGGTGATTGGCTACACCTTC,CATSRGGDRVIGYTF
NA,TRBJ1-1,TRBV5-5,TGTGCCAGCAGCTTGGCGGATAGGGGTGAAGCTTTCTTT,CASSLADRGEAFF
NA,TRBJ2-7,TRBV19,TGTGCCACCGGAGGTCTATCCTACGAGCAGTACTTC,CATGGLSYEQYF
NA,TRBJ1-1,TRBV28,TGTGCCAGCAGCATGGGAGGGTATCGTTCGGCTTTCTTT,CASSMGGYRSAFF
NA,TRBJ1-1,TRBV19,TGTGCCAGTAGTATAGGACAGAACACTGAAGCTTTCTTT,CASSIGQNTEAFF